The 18 T cell receptor beta chains in this list originate from one sample, sequenced in a study of T cells in Graves' hyperthyroidism and ophthalmopathy. Using RNA transcripts as the source, TCR beta CDR3 regions were amplified. HTBI primers drove first-round RT-PCR of the TCR CDR3. TCRdb reprocessed the multiplex PCR reads with MiXCR, giving one entry per CDR3 protein. The sample shows some 690,000 distinct CDR3 sequences, 15% to 20% of them seen only once. Sequencing was carried out using blood. These receptors all come from a middle-aged man with Graves' hyperthyroidism.

The chain joins TRBV9 to TRBJ2-1; 10 nucleotides match TRBD2. The V segment lost 3 bases and the J segment 6 bases; nucleotides outside the gene matches: 9. The CDR3 is made up of 16 amino acids. CDR1 and CDR2 (germline): SGDLS, YYNGEE. The CDR3 DNA reads TGTGCCAGCAGCGCCAGCGGGAGGGCCCTCAGCAATGAGCAGTTCTTC. Encoded protein: CASSASGRALSNEQFF.

This clonotype showed up just a few times. This chain uses TRBV20-1 with TRBJ2-1, with 7 bases lining up with TRBD2. Per germline, CDR1 DFQATT and CDR2 SNEGSKA (reference sequence). The V segment lost 6 bases and the J segment 7 bases; nucleotides outside the gene matches: 12. The CDR3 is 14 amino acids. The CDR3 DNA reads as TGCAGTGCCCCCCTGCGGGAGTCACGGAATGAGCAGTTCTTC. This encodes CSAPLRESRNEQFF.

This clonotype was found once. This chain joins TRBV12-3 or TRBV12-4 and TRBJ2-1; TRBD2 agrees at 8 bases. The CDR3 totals 18 residues. The V segment lost 5 bases and the J segment 0 bases; nucleotides outside the gene matches: 12. The DNA of the CDR3 is TGTGCCAGCAGTCGTAAACCCTATAGCGGGATCTCCTACAATGAGCAGTTCTTC. Amino acids: CASSRKPYSGISYNEQFF.

This clonotype was picked up many times. The chain links TRBV28 to TRBJ2-1; D may correspond to TRBD1 or TRBD2 (5 bases each). Trimming stripped 3 bases from V and 1 base from J, with 16 bases between. The CDR3 spans 17 residues. Germline assignment: CDR1 MDHEN and CDR2 SYDVKM. CDR3 loop: CASSFVTGAISYNEQFF. DNA of the CDR3: TGTGCCAGCAGTTTCGTTACCGGGGCGATTTCCTACAATGAGCAGTTCTTC.

This clonotype appeared many times. The chain employs TRBV10-3 and TRBJ2-1; 7 positions match TRBD2. The CDR3 runs to 19 residues. V gave up 3 bases and J gave up 2 bases; unmatched junction bases: 16. Germline loops: CDR1 ENHRY, CDR2 SYGVKD. DNA of the CDR3: TGTGCCATCAGTGACGGGACTTTTGGGCTAGCGGCGACCTACAATGAGCAGTTCTTC. It translates to CAISDGTFGLAATYNEQFF.

There are a few counts of this clonotype. The chain links TRBV6-5 to TRBJ1-3; 10 bases are a match to TRBD1. V shed 0 bases and J 0 bases; nucleotides not matched to a gene: 2. The CDR3 has 17 residues. The germline gives CDR1 MNHEY, CDR2 SVGAGI. The CDR3 DNA is TGTGCCAGCAGTTACTCGTGGACAGGGGGCTCTGGAAACACCATATATTTT. This codes for CASSYSWTGGSGNTIYF.

This clonotype was seen ten or more times. The V call is TRBV5-5, the J call TRBJ1-2, with 9 bases fitting TRBD1. Germline CDR1 reads SGHKS; CDR2 reads YYEKEE (reference sequence). J gave up 8 bases and V 4 bases, and 9 bases lay outside the gene matches. This CDR3 has 14 residues. CDR3: CASSTDRGIEGYTF. In DNA form, the CDR3 reads TGTGCCAGCAGCACCGACAGGGGGATTGAGGGCTACACCTTC.

This clonotype was counted at least ten times. The chain recombines TRBV27 with TRBJ2-1, with 10 bases matching TRBD1. The length of the CDR3 is 15 residues. Germline V gene lookup returns CDR1 MNHEY and CDR2 SMNVEV (reference sequence). Trimming cost V 5 bases and J 5 bases; bases outside gene matches: 6. The CDR3 loop is CASSRTGGLHNEQFF. The CDR3 DNA follows: TGTGCCAGCAGTCGGACAGGGGGTCTCCACAATGAGCAGTTCTTC.

This clonotype has ten or more counts. The J gene is TRBJ2-3, the V gene TRBV28; 9 nucleotides line up with TRBD1. The V gene end was trimmed by 7 bases and the J gene end by 4 bases; junction bases not matched to a gene: 12. There are 16 residues in the CDR3. Germline CDR1 is MDHEN and CDR2 is SYDVKM. In DNA form, the CDR3 reads TGTGCCAGCACTTTTATCGGACAGGGGACGGCAGATACGCAGTATTTT. Its protein product is CASTFIGQGTADTQYF.

This clonotype has just a few counts. The V call is TRBV5-1, the J call TRBJ1-5, with D uncertain. This CDR3 region has 15 residues. Trimming took 4 bases from V and 8 from J, leaving 19 bases between them. Germline CDR1 reads SGHRS; CDR2 reads YFSETQ. This chain's CDR3 is CASSTGRTAAEPQHF. The CDR3 DNA reads TGCGCCAGCAGCACCGGGAGGACCGCCGCCGAGCCCCAGCATTTT. The whole variable domain, remainder taken from reference TRBV5-1 and TRBJ1-5, is KAGVTQTPRYLIKTRGQQVTLSCSPISGHRSVSWYQQTPGQGLQFLFEYFSETQRNKGNFPGRFSGRQFSNSRSEMNVSTLELGDSALYLCASSTGRTAAEPQHFGDGTRLSIL.

This clonotype occurred a few times. The rearrangement links TRBV2 to TRBJ2-7; tentatively, D is TRBD1 (5 bases). Germline V gives CDR1 SNHLY, CDR2 FYNNEI. V shed 7 bases and J shed 2 bases, with 12 bases lying between them. This CDR3 region has 13 residues. The CDR3 sequence: CASTSLDTYEQYF. The CDR3 DNA follows: TGTGCCAGCACATCCTTGGACACCTACGAGCAGTACTTC.

This clonotype has at least ten counts. The chain combines TRBV6-1 with TRBJ2-7; D is possibly TRBD2 (6 bases). The V gene lost 2 bases and the J gene lost 3 bases, with 14 bases spanning the gap. Germline CDR1 and CDR2: MNHNS and SASEGT. The CDR3 sequence is 15 residues long. DNA of the CDR3: TGTGCCAGCAGTGAAAGGGCTAGCGATATCTACGAGCAGTACTTC. The encoded protein is CASSERASDIYEQYF.

This clonotype was seen repeatedly, ten times or more. CDR3 amino acids: CSALVQRQNTEAFF. CDR3 DNA sequence: TGCAGCGCTCTCGTTCAGCGTCAGAACACTGAAGCTTTCTTT. The chain joins TRBV29-1 to TRBJ1-1, with no clear D. The CDR3 length is 14 residues. Trimming shortened V by 7 bases and J by 1 base, and 16 bases separated the two germline ends. Germline CDR1 reads SQVTM; CDR2 reads ANQGSEA.

There are a few counts of this clonotype. The chain combines TRBV6-2 or TRBV6-3 with TRBJ2-2, with D unclear. The germline gives CDR1 MNHEY, CDR2 SVGEGT. The CDR3 totals 12 residues. Trimming removed 8 bases from V and 4 bases from J, with 8 bases in between. The CDR3 sequence: CASGYSTGELFF. CDR3 nucleotide sequence: TGTGCCAGCGGGTACAGCACCGGGGAGCTGTTTTTT.

This clonotype appeared a few times. The chain links TRBV28 to TRBJ1-6; D is undetermined. The germline gives CDR1 MDHEN, CDR2 SYDVKM. Trimming removed 4 bases at V and 6 bases at J, with 16 bases between. The CDR3 extends over 16 amino acids. The CDR3: CASSSLTETPNSPLHF. DNA of the CDR3: TGTGCCAGCAGTTCCCTGACTGAAACCCCTAATTCACCCCTCCACTTT.

The chain couples TRBV5-1 to TRBJ2-4; 7 bases are shared with TRBD1. After removal of 4 bases from V and 5 bases from J, the junction contained 3 bases not matched to a gene. This CDR3 contains 13 residues. CDR1 SGHRS and CDR2 YFSETQ come from the germline V gene. The CDR3 DNA is TGCGCCAGCAGCAACGACAGGGAAAACATTCAGTACTTC. Translated: CASSNDRENIQYF.

This clonotype was observed at least ten times. The chain couples TRBV12-3 or TRBV12-4 to TRBJ2-1, with 10 bases identical to TRBD2. V was pared by 6 bases and J by 2 bases, with 7 bases of the junction left unmatched. This CDR3 is 16 amino acids long. This CDR3 is CASRYPSGRTYNEQFF. The DNA for the CDR3 is TGTGCCAGCAGGTATCCTAGCGGGAGAACCTACAATGAGCAGTTCTTC.

This rearrangement joins TRBV7-9 to TRBJ2-7; 10 nucleotides match TRBD1. CDR1 and CDR2 from the germline V gene are SEHNR and FQNEAQ (reference sequence). V lost 4 bases and J lost 4; bases outside the gene matches: 13. The CDR3 spans 17 residues. CDR3 DNA: TGTGCCAGCAGCTCCAGGGGCCGCGGGACAGGGGATTACGAGCAGTACTTC. Its translation: CASSSRGRGTGDYEQYF.